These 12 T cell receptor beta chains were all obtained from the same sample, sequenced in a study of Graves' ophthalmopathy and Graves' hyperthyroidism. Investigators amplified TCR beta CDR3 regions from RNA transcripts. First-round RT-PCR with HTBI primers preceded a second-round multiplex PCR. TCRdb used MiXCR to reprocess the multiplex PCR reads, holding one entry per CDR3 protein. Of 200,000 to 250,000 distinct CDR3 sequences in the sample, 25% to 35% were seen once. The sequencing sample was made of peripheral blood. The receptors were gathered from a man aged 50 to 60 with Graves' ophthalmopathy.

Only a few counts were recorded for this clonotype. The V and J genes are TRBV6-1 and TRBJ1-1; D is possibly TRBD1 (6 bases). The CDR3 contains 13 residues. V shed 6 bases and J shed 6 bases, with 14 bases lying between them. From germline, CDR1 is MNHNS and CDR2 SASEGT. As DNA, the CDR3 is TGTGCCAGCAGAAACCGGGACATCTCTGAAGCTTTCTTT. Its protein product is CASRNRDISEAFF.

J is TRBJ2-5 and V is TRBV7-2; no clear D. Germline values: CDR1 SGHTA, CDR2 FQGNSA. V dropped 2 bases and J dropped 5 bases, with 9 bases sitting between them. The CDR3 length is 13 residues. This chain's CDR3 is CASSLMVDETQYF. The CDR3 nucleotides are TGTGCCAGCAGCTTAATGGTTGATGAGACCCAGTACTTC.

The chain links TRBV6-5 to TRBJ2-7; D possibly corresponds to TRBD1 (6 bases). CDR1 MNHEY and CDR2 SVGAGI come from the germline V gene. CDR3 length: 14 amino acids. Trimming took 3 bases from V and 4 from J, leaving 13 bases between them. This CDR3 is CASSYNRDKYEQYF. The CDR3 DNA is TGTGCCAGCAGTTATAATCGGGACAAGTACGAGCAGTACTTC.

This clonotype has just a few counts. V usage is TRBV6-4 and J usage is TRBJ1-1; D gene unclear. V lost 0 bases and J lost 1, with 3 bases in between. Germline CDR1 is MRHNA and CDR2 is SNTAGT. CDR3 length: 13 residues. For the CDR3, the DNA is TGTGCCAGCAGTGACTCGGAGAACACTGAAGCTTTCTTT. Residues: CASSDSENTEAFF.

This clonotype was detected ten times or more. V and J are TRBV6-1 and TRBJ2-5; the match to TRBD1 covers 9 bases. Germline-derived CDR1 and CDR2 are MNHNS and SASEGT. V lost 10 bases, J lost 5 bases, and 11 bases stayed unmatched. The CDR3 is 14 residues long. CDR3 coding DNA: TGTGCCACCTTAAAACAGGGGGCACGGGAGACCCAGTACTTC. This encodes CATLKQGARETQYF.

This clonotype was seen repeatedly, ten times or more. The genes are TRBV6-1 and TRBJ1-1, with D possibly being TRBD1 (5 bases). Germline V gene lookup returns CDR1 MNHNS and CDR2 SASEGT. V dropped 7 bases and J dropped 5 bases, with 14 bases sitting between them. CDR3 size: 13 residues. In nucleotides, the CDR3 is TGTGCCAGCAAAGGGGATCTGGGAACTGAAGCTTTCTTT. Protein sequence: CASKGDLGTEAFF.

This clonotype has ten or more counts. The J gene is TRBJ2-7, the V gene TRBV6-2 or TRBV6-3; tentatively, D is TRBD1 (6 bases). Trimming shortened V by 6 bases and J by 3 bases, and 18 bases separated the two germline ends. The germline V gene encodes CDR1 MNHEY and CDR2 SVGEGT. CDR3 length: 15 residues. CDR3 bases: TGTGCCAGCAGGCAGGGGTTAGGCCGCCTCTACGAGCAGTACTTC. This codes for CASRQGLGRLYEQYF.

This clonotype was counted at least ten times. V gene TRBV6-5 combines with J gene TRBJ1-1; 8 bases are shared with TRBD1. CDR3 length: 15 residues. The ends lost 4 bases at V and 4 bases at J; junction bases unmatched: 8. Germline V lookup: CDR1 MNHEY, CDR2 SVGAGI. As DNA, the CDR3 is TGTGCCAGCAGTTTGTCCGGGACAGGAGGCACTGAAGCTTTCTTT. It codes for CASSLSGTGGTEAFF.

In this sample, this clonotype turned up many times. This chain joins TRBV12-3 or TRBV12-4 and TRBJ2-7; TRBD1 matches at 11 bases. This CDR3 contains 14 residues. After removal of 5 bases from V and 5 bases from J, the junction contained 5 bases not matched to a gene. The CDR3 sequence is CASSRDRGSDEQYF. The CDR3 DNA reads TGTGCCAGCAGTCGGGACAGGGGGTCGGACGAGCAGTACTTC.

This clonotype was counted ten times or more. The rearrangement joins TRBV19 to TRBJ1-5; 8 bases fit TRBD1. In germline, CDR1 is LNHDA, CDR2 SQIVND (reference sequence). This CDR3 region has 16 residues. The J segment lost 7 bases and the V segment lost 2 bases, leaving 10 bases of the junction unmatched. The DNA of the CDR3 is TGTGCCAGTAGTATAACTCGGGACAGGTACAGGCAGCCCCAGCATTTT. Its translation is CASSITRDRYRQPQHF.

This clonotype appeared many times. This chain joins TRBV2 and TRBJ1-1, with D unclear. In germline, CDR1 is SNHLY, CDR2 FYNNEI. The CDR3 is 13 amino acids. Trimming removed 6 bases from V and 1 base from J, with 9 bases in between. CDR3 in DNA: TGTGCCAGCAGACCCCGGGGGAACACTGAAGCTTTCTTT. Amino acids: CASRPRGNTEAFF.

This clonotype was detected ten times or more. This sequence joins TRBV11-1 and TRBJ2-7, with D perhaps matching TRBD2 (6 bases). The germline gives CDR1 SGHAT, CDR2 FQDESV (reference sequence). Trimming took off 5 bases at V and 0 bases at J, with 14 bases between the two ends. The CDR3 runs 15 residues. The CDR3 region has the DNA TGTGCCAGCAGCGCCCGCCGGGGGAGCTCCTACGAGCAGTACTTC. It codes for CASSARRGSSYEQYF.